The rows below give T cell receptor beta chains drawn from one sample of a study of CXCR3-negative and CXCR3-positive naive CD8 T cells. With the 5' RACE reads reprocessed, TCRdb shows one record per CDR3 protein and no DNA. The specimen's table records 40,000 to 50,000 distinct CDR3 sequences. The sample comprised naive CXCR3- CD8+ T cells from blood. The receptors originated from a human donor in good health. Some clones in this sample may be carry-over from other donors' samples. Each CDR3 is given with its conserved first and last residue.

v_gene: TRBV7-6; j_gene: TRBJ2-5; CDR3aa: CASSSAPGTGGFLETQYF
v_gene: TRBV4-1; j_gene: TRBJ1-5; CDR3aa: CASSQGHDSNQPQHF
v_gene: TRBV4-1; j_gene: TRBJ2-2; CDR3aa: CASSHPGTGGSGELFF
v_gene: TRBV21-1; j_gene: TRBJ2-7; CDR3aa: CASSPGWICLASYEQYF
v_gene: TRBV27; j_gene: TRBJ2-2; CDR3aa: CAVLGGNTGELFF
v_gene: TRBV20-1; j_gene: TRBJ2-1; CDR3aa: CSARASTSGDYNEQFF
v_gene: TRBV3-1; j_gene: TRBJ2-1; CDR3aa: CASSQDPTGSLVDEQFF
v_gene: TRBV28; j_gene: TRBJ2-7; CDR3aa: CATGLAGSYEQYF
v_gene: TRBV4-3; j_gene: TRBJ2-7; CDR3aa: CASSPAGGRDEQYF
v_gene: TRBV4-1; j_gene: TRBJ1-5; CDR3aa: CASSQEGRDNQPQHF
v_gene: TRBV28; j_gene: TRBJ2-1; CDR3aa: CASSHAGGSGRLDEQFF
v_gene: TRBV7-9; j_gene: TRBJ2-1; CDR3aa: CASRDYHNEQFF
v_gene: TRBV6-6; j_gene: TRBJ1-5; CDR3aa: CASSYDQNNPDQPQHF
v_gene: TRBV7-8; j_gene: TRBJ2-1; CDR3aa: CASSLESSGIGFGNEQFF
v_gene: TRBV29-1; j_gene: TRBJ2-3; CDR3aa: CSVASGEGLTDTQYF
v_gene: TRBV7-9; j_gene: TRBJ2-3; CDR3aa: CASSGANTDTQYF
v_gene: TRBV6-5; j_gene: TRBJ1-1; CDR3aa: CASSYSTGANTEAFF
v_gene: TRBV11-3; j_gene: TRBJ2-7; CDR3aa: CASSVTSSYEQYF
v_gene: TRBV7-9; j_gene: TRBJ2-1; CDR3aa: CASSDQGDEQFF
v_gene: TRBV7-6; j_gene: TRBJ2-7; CDR3aa: CASSLGWSSGDPYEQYF
v_gene: TRBV5-1; j_gene: TRBJ2-4; CDR3aa: CASSRGTAEMNLAKNIQYF
v_gene: TRBV6-2/TRBV6-3; j_gene: TRBJ2-1; CDR3aa: CASTSTTSGPYNEQFF
v_gene: TRBV6-4; j_gene: TRBJ2-2; CDR3aa: CASSELAGSTGELFF
v_gene: TRBV4-1; j_gene: TRBJ2-5; CDR3aa: CASSLARGLETQYF
v_gene: TRBV28; j_gene: TRBJ2-7; CDR3aa: CASWDRGNEQYF
v_gene: TRBV6-2/TRBV6-3; j_gene: TRBJ1-2; CDR3aa: CASSSTGGAEGYTF
v_gene: TRBV29-1; j_gene: TRBJ2-2; CDR3aa: CSVVAGGSNTGELFF
v_gene: TRBV7-6; j_gene: TRBJ2-1; CDR3aa: CASTLGTGDYNEQFF
v_gene: TRBV20-1; j_gene: TRBJ2-1; CDR3aa: CSAGGEGGRSQHNEQFF
v_gene: TRBV28; j_gene: TRBJ2-3; CDR3aa: CASSLRVDRGGWDTDTQYF
v_gene: TRBV7-9; j_gene: TRBJ1-4; CDR3aa: CASSFLQGANEKLFF
v_gene: TRBV28; j_gene: TRBJ2-7; CDR3aa: CASSSPNILAGHFYEQYF
v_gene: TRBV25-1; j_gene: TRBJ2-7; CDR3aa: CASSSSGEQYF
v_gene: TRBV20-1; j_gene: TRBJ1-1; CDR3aa: CSARALGGTEAFF
v_gene: TRBV29-1; j_gene: TRBJ2-3; CDR3aa: CSVLGPGISDTQYF
v_gene: TRBV5-1; j_gene: TRBJ2-2; CDR3aa: CASSPPGTGDFPTGELFF
v_gene: TRBV9; j_gene: TRBJ2-7; CDR3aa: CASSVGVDLTYEQYF
v_gene: TRBV6-5; j_gene: TRBJ2-3; CDR3aa: CASSPPGLGVTDTQYF
v_gene: TRBV20-1; j_gene: TRBJ1-3; CDR3aa: CSARDFDRDLMGNTIYF
v_gene: TRBV10-3; j_gene: TRBJ2-7; CDR3aa: CAISESGYTYEQYF
v_gene: TRBV29-1; j_gene: TRBJ2-7; CDR3aa: CSVGGTSYEQYF
v_gene: TRBV29-1; j_gene: TRBJ2-2; CDR3aa: CSVNDIYGELFF
v_gene: TRBV4-3; j_gene: TRBJ2-2; CDR3aa: CASSGGLEVGELFF
v_gene: TRBV28; j_gene: TRBJ1-1; CDR3aa: CASSLAGWTEAFF
v_gene: TRBV27; j_gene: TRBJ1-5; CDR3aa: CASSFLTGSQPQHF